This TCR beta chain was identified during a study of PD-1 blockade in classical Hodgkin lymphoma. Regarding the study as a whole: Diversity similar to that of newly diagnosed patients was seen at baseline in complete responders. Researchers reported that CD4+ TCR diversity, though not CD8+, rose significantly by C4D1. Patients excluded were those beginning nivolumab under 1 year after ASCT. Nothing has yet pinned down what causes the repertoire differences, possibly disease activity or prior therapy.

The table came from immunoSEQ multiplex PCR; TCRdb's copy has only in-frame clones and leaves some out. The data contain just under 100,000 clones, over 70% of them singletons. Trimming took off 3 bases at V and 3 bases at J, with 14 bases between the two ends. Germline V lookup: CDR1 SEHNR, CDR2 FQNEAQ (reference sequence). The CDR3 sequence is 15 residues long. On this clone itself: Its matching antigen is unknown.

Each of the patients experienced relapse following autologous stem cell transplantation, and their brentuximab vedotin exposure differed. This TCR came from a human donor with classical Hodgkin lymphoma. The V call is TRBV7-9, the J call TRBJ1-2; D gene ambiguous. This material consisted of peripheral blood mononuclear cells (PBMCs), taken at baseline. The CDR3: CASSLNGEKYYGYTF. The CDR3 coding sequence is TGTGCCAGCAGCTTGAATGGGGAGAAGTACTATGGCTACACCTTC. Full variable domain (outside the CDR3, taken from reference TRBV7-9 and TRBJ1-2): DTGVSQNPRHKITKRGQNVTFRCDPISEHNRLYWYRQTLGQGPEFLTYFQNEAQLEKSRLLSDRFSAERPKGSFSTLEIQRTEQGDSAMYLCASSLNGEKYYGYTFGSGTRLTVV.